This entry describes one TCR beta chain. The antigen is not known. Method: immunoSEQ multiplex PCR; TCRdb's copy keeps in-frame clones and lacks some. The sample includes tens of thousands of clones, 95% to 97% seen only once; the top ten take 1.5% to 2%. V was clipped by 3 bases and J by 1 base, with 13 bases between them. The CDR3 sequence is 15 residues long. Per germline, CDR1 SGHKS and CDR2 YYEKEE (reference sequence). These donors were members of the approximately 120-subject validation cohort, a group separate from the roughly 700-subject first cohort. The data were obtained in a study of cytomegalovirus exposure and HLA in healthy donors. Study-level points and caveats: Reportedly, diagnosis of cytomegalovirus status by the classifier showed high specificity and sensitivity. Usually a TCR sequence was rare, but some public TCRs were found in many donors. The study listed some 160 cytomegalovirus-associated TCR beta chains.

Sequenced sample: PBMCs. The chain carries TRBV5-5 and TRBJ1-1, with a tentative D call TRBD1 (6 bases). This clonotype was obtained from a young woman in good health and CMV-seropositive. The CDR3 nucleotides read TGTGCCAGCAGCTCATGGACAGCGACGAACACTGAAGCTTTCTTT. It specifies CASSSWTATNTEAFF.